The entry that follows covers one T cell receptor beta chain sequence. Building of the TCR beta libraries involved iRepertoire HTBI primers and Arm-PCR of CDR3 regions. TCRdb fed the multiplex PCR reads into MiXCR, producing one record per CDR3 protein. This table holds approximately 490,000 distinct CDR3 sequences, roughly 16% found once. The data are from a study of regulatory T cells in long-lasting Graves disease. The V gene's germline CDR1 is SEHNR and CDR2 FQNEAQ (reference sequence). This CDR3 spans 15 amino acids. V was shortened by 2 bases and J by 0 bases, with 9 bases between the two germline ends. As for time point: newly diagnosed GD, antithyroid drugs for less than 3 months. Following extraction of RNA from PBMCs, that RNA was used to make the TCR library. The EDTA tubes were filled with nine milliliters of drawn peripheral blood. In addition, the sample was reused for a study of T cells in Graves' hyperthyroidism and ophthalmopathy. Per that study: Thyroid ultrasound and orbital computed tomography, with clinical symptoms and serum thyroxine and TRAb, informed diagnoses.

This sequence originates from a man aged 35-49 years with Graves disease. This chain links TRBV7-9 with TRBJ2-3, with D possibly matching TRBD2 (6 bases). The input for sequencing was peripheral blood mononuclear cells (PBMCs), taken at new diagnosis, from a patient treated with antithyroid drugs. CDR3 nucleotide sequence: TGTGCCAGCAGCTTAATAGCGGATAGCACAGATACGCAGTATTTT. Protein: CASSLIADSTDTQYF.